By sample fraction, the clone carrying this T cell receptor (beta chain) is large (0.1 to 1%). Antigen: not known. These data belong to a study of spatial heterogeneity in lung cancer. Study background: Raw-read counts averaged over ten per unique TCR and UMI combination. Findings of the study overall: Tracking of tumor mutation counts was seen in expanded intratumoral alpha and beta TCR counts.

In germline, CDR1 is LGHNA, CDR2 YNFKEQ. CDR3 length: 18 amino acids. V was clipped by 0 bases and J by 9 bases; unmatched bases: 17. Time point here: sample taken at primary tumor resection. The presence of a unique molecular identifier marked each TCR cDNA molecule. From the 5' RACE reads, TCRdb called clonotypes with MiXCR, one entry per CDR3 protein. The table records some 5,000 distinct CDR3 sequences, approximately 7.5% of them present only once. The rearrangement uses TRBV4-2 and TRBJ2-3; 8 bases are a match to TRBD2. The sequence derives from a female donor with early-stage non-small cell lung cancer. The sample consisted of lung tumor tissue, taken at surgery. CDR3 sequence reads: CASSQEAVGGGGFGTQYF. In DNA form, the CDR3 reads TGTGCCAGCAGCCAAGAGGCTGTCGGGGGGGGCGGTTTCGGAACGCAGTATTTT.